Below, 5 T cell receptor beta chains from the same sample are listed, as sequenced in a study of control samples from healthy donors and cancer patients. This table comes from immunoSEQ multiplex PCR, and its TCRdb copy is limited to in-frame clones, with some not included. The sample shows about 220,000 clones, roughly 94% of them seen only once. Sequenced: blood. Every receptor here comes from a man over 45 in good health.

This chain uses TRBV28 with TRBJ2-3; D unresolved. Per the germline V gene, CDR1 is MDHEN and CDR2 is SYDVKM. The CDR3 covers 11 residues. V lost 5 bases and J 2 bases, leaving 2 bases between the germline ends. In DNA, the CDR3 is TGTGCCAGCAGTATCACAGATACGCAGTATTTT. Amino acid sequence: CASSITDTQYF.

The chain carries TRBV2 and TRBJ1-1; D uncertain. V was pared by 6 bases and J by 0 bases, with 2 bases between. The CDR3 covers 11 residues. CDR1 SNHLY and CDR2 FYNNEI come from the germline V gene. The CDR3 sequence: CASRVNTEAFF. The CDR3 coding sequence is TGTGCCAGCAGGGTGAACACTGAAGCTTTCTTT.

V usage is TRBV9 and J usage is TRBJ2-1; D gene unclear. The V and J ends lost 4 bases and 8 bases respectively, with 13 bases between them. Per the germline V gene, CDR1 is SGDLS and CDR2 is YYNGEE. CDR3 length equals 13 residues. CDR3 in DNA: TGTGCCAGCAGCCCCATCCTTTCGGATGAGCAGTTCTTC. Residues: CASSPILSDEQFF.

The chain couples TRBV5-4 to TRBJ2-3; 14 bases are a match to TRBD2. Unmatched junction bases numbered 9, after V lost 3 bases and J lost 6 bases. The CDR3 runs to 17 residues. Germline CDR1 is SGHNT and CDR2 is YYREEE (reference sequence). CDR3 protein: CASSSGGLAGAPDTQYF. The CDR3 DNA reads as TGTGCCAGCAGCTCTGGGGGACTAGCGGGGGCGCCTGATACGCAGTATTTT.

The rearrangement uses TRBV18 and TRBJ2-7, with 7 bases that match TRBD2. The CDR3 spans 13 residues. With 2 bases clipped from V and 7 bases from J, the junction kept 5 bases outside the gene matches. Germline V gene sequence: CDR1 KGHSH, CDR2 LQKENI. The CDR3: CASSPGAAGEQYF. The CDR3, as DNA: TGTGCCAGCTCACCAGGGGCAGCGGGGGAGCAGTACTTC.